This T cell receptor beta chain comes out of a study of tumor-infiltrating lymphocytes in localized non-small cell lung cancer. Study-level points and caveats: Only some patients had TCR sequencing, depending on available tissue.

Losses at the gene ends were 6 bases for V and 1 base for J; bases not matched to a gene: 6. The CDR3 length is 16 residues. CDR1 is MNHNY, CDR2 SVGAGI, per germline (reference sequence). As to this clone: Its specificity is not known.

Sequenced by immunoSEQ multiplex PCR; TCRdb stores in-frame clones only, minus some. The data hold tens of thousands of clones, with 80% to 90% observed a single time. The receptor comes from a human donor with non-small cell lung cancer. The J gene is TRBJ1-2, the V gene TRBV6-6, with 12 nucleotides matching TRBD1. Sequencing was performed on lung tumor tissue. CDR3 protein: CASSRDRGPINYGYTF. CDR3 coding DNA: TGTGCCAGCAGCCGGGACAGGGGGCCGATTAACTATGGCTACACCTTC.